What follows are 27 T cell receptor beta chains derived from one specimen sequenced in a study of CD8+ T cells in alopecia areata. After isolation, RNA underwent reverse transcription to generate cDNA as the sequencing template. Repertoires were generated with immunoSEQ multiplex PCR, while TCRdb's copy carries only in-frame clones and drops some. This table holds about 110,000 clones, 59% found once. Sequenced: CD8+ T cells sorted from blood. Receptors were obtained from a human donor in good health.

The genes are TRBV6-5 and TRBJ1-2; D is undetermined. From germline, CDR1 is MNHEY and CDR2 SVGAGI. Between the trimmed V and J ends, which lost 1 base and 6 bases, there was a span of 12 bases. The CDR3 contains 14 residues. The CDR3, as DNA: TGTGCCAGCAGTTACTTCCCCTCGGCCAATGGCTACACCTTC. It yields the protein CASSYFPSANGYTF.

There are a few counts of this clone. The chain is built from TRBV5-6 and TRBJ2-5; TRBD2 is a possible D gene (5 bases). CDR1 SGHDT and CDR2 YYEEEE come from the germline V gene. With 0 bases removed from V and 5 bases from J, the gap between germline ends came to 11 bases. The CDR3 is made up of 14 amino acids. The CDR3 sequence: CASSLAAGGETQYF. CDR3 nucleotide sequence: TGTGCCAGCAGCTTGGCCGCGGGTGGGGAGACCCAGTACTTC.

The chain is built from TRBV7-6 and TRBJ1-6; the match to TRBD1 covers 7 bases. Germline lookup yields CDR1 SGHVS and CDR2 FNYEAQ. This CDR3 comprises 17 residues. V lost 2 bases, J lost 9 bases, and 13 bases stayed unmatched. Here the CDR3 DNA reads TGTGCCAGCAGCTTAAGCCGAGGGGACAGTGGTCGTTCACCCCTCCACTTT. It yields the protein CASSLSRGDSGRSPLHF.

This clone was detected only a few times. The chain uses TRBV7-9 and TRBJ2-4, with D uncertain. The CDR3 contains 15 residues. The germline CDR1 and CDR2 sequences are SEHNR and FQNEAQ (reference sequence). The V end was cut by 5 bases, the J end by 0 bases, with 11 bases between. CDR3 residues: CASSTGELAKNIQYF. In nucleotides, the CDR3 is TGTGCCAGCAGCACCGGCGAGCTAGCCAAAAACATTCAGTACTTC. Filled out from reference TRBV7-9 and TRBJ2-4, the complete variable domain reads DTGVSQNPRHKITKRGQNVTFRCDPISEHNRLYWYRQTLGQGPEFLTYFQNEAQLEKSRLLSDRFSAERPKGSFSTLEIQRTEQGDSAMYLCASSTGELAKNIQYFGAGTRLSVL.

This chain uses TRBV28 with TRBJ2-7; possible D gene TRBD2, 6 bases. CDR3 size: 13 residues. Trimming removed 10 bases at V and 6 bases at J, with 19 bases between. Per germline, CDR1 MDHEN and CDR2 SYDVKM. CDR3 sequence: CAIRGDSPSEQYF. The CDR3 nucleotides read TGTGCCATCCGTGGGGACTCCCCTTCCGAGCAGTACTTC.

The chain employs TRBV4-1 and TRBJ2-1; no reliable D call. The CDR3 length is 15 residues. The ends were cut back, 2 bases at V and 9 bases at J, with 17 bases in the middle. In germline, CDR1 is MGHRA, CDR2 YSYEKL. CDR3 residues: CASSQHLTAYAEQFF. DNA for the CDR3: TGCGCCAGCAGCCAACATCTGACGGCGTACGCTGAGCAGTTCTTC.

In this sample, this clone turned up a few times. The chain joins TRBV7-8 to TRBJ2-2; 8 bases are shared with TRBD1. V was pared by 4 bases and J by 5 bases, with 0 bases of the junction left unmatched. This CDR3 spans 13 amino acids. CDR1 SGHVS and CDR2 FQNEAQ come from the germline V gene. CDR3 sequence reads: CASSWTGTGELFF. CDR3 bases: TGTGCCAGCAGCTGGACAGGGACCGGGGAGCTGTTTTTT.

This clone was recorded at least ten times. The sample contains more than one DNA sequence encoding this CDR3. This sequence joins TRBV6-1 and TRBJ2-2; D uncertain. The V end lost 1 base, the J end lost 3 bases, and 3 bases lay between the germline ends. Per germline, CDR1 MNHNS and CDR2 SASEGT. This CDR3 is 13 amino acids long. The CDR3 region is CASSEGDTGELFF. CDR3 nucleotide sequence: TGTGCCAGCAGTGAAGGGGACACCGGGGAGCTGTTTTTT.

This clone was counted only a few times. The V call is TRBV29-1, the J call TRBJ2-7, with TRBD1 matching 9 bases. Germline trimming cut 7 bases from V and 3 bases from J; bases unmatched to any gene: 7. CDR1 is SQVTM, CDR2 ANQGSEA, per germline. The CDR3 contains 13 residues. The CDR3 loop is CSATGTGNYEQYF. The CDR3 nucleotides read TGCAGCGCTACCGGGACAGGGAACTACGAGCAGTACTTC.

The rearrangement uses TRBV13 and TRBJ1-1; 8 nucleotides align to TRBD1. The junction had 7 bases not matched to a gene; V was cut back by 4 bases and J by 0 bases. Germline V gene data show CDR1 as PRHDT and CDR2 as FYEKMQ (reference sequence). This CDR3 is built from 16 residues. CDR3 nucleotide sequence: TGTGCCAGCAGCTCGGGACAGGCGAACATGAACACTGAAGCTTTCTTT. This encodes CASSSGQANMNTEAFF.

Only a few counts were recorded for this clone. V and J are TRBV27 and TRBJ2-5; 7 bases line up with TRBD1. Germline V lookup: CDR1 MNHEY, CDR2 SMNVEV (reference sequence). The junction had 4 bases not matched to a gene; V was cut back by 4 bases and J by 5 bases. The CDR3 length is 13 residues. The CDR3 protein is CASSSTGSETQYF. In DNA, the CDR3 is TGTGCCAGCAGTTCGACAGGGTCCGAGACCCAGTACTTC.

This clone was picked up a small number of times. The chain uses TRBV4-2 and TRBJ2-4; D ambiguous. The CDR3 length is 16 residues. Trimming removed 1 base at V and 0 bases at J, with 10 bases between. Looked up from germline, CDR1 is LGHNA and CDR2 is YNFKEQ. The CDR3 nucleotides read TGTGCCAGCAGCCAAGGAGCTACTCTAGCCAAAAACATTCAGTACTTC. Residues: CASSQGATLAKNIQYF.

The V gene is TRBV5-1, the J gene TRBJ2-2, with 7 bases identical to TRBD2. Trimming removed 2 bases from V and 6 bases from J; junction bases left unmatched: 10. The CDR3 runs 16 residues. In germline, CDR1 is SGHRS, CDR2 YFSETQ. DNA of the CDR3: TGCGCCAGCAGCTTTTGGTCTAGCGGTGCGGCCGGGGAGCTGTTTTTT. It is translated as CASSFWSSGAAGELFF.

The CDR3 reads CSVWTGSTSYGYTF. The CDR3 DNA follows: TGCAGCGTGTGGACAGGGAGCACGAGCTATGGCTACACCTTC. The chain recombines TRBV29-1 with TRBJ1-2; 8 bases fit TRBD1. Trimming removed 6 bases from V and 4 bases from J; junction bases left unmatched: 10. CDR3 length equals 14 residues. CDR1 is SQVTM and CDR2 is ANQGSEA in the germline V gene.

This clone has just a few counts. The chain combines TRBV6-5 with TRBJ1-5; tentative D call: TRBD1 (5 bases). With 4 bases removed from V and 4 bases from J, the gap between germline ends came to 8 bases. This CDR3 is built from 13 residues. The germline CDR1 and CDR2 sequences are MNHEY and SVGAGI. Written as DNA, the CDR3 is TGTGCCAGCAGTTCCGGGGGGAATCAGCCCCAGCATTTT. Translating gives CASSSGGNQPQHF.

The rearrangement joins TRBV2 to TRBJ2-7; D may be TRBD1 (6 bases). Per the germline V gene, CDR1 is SNHLY and CDR2 is FYNNEI. V lost 3 bases and J lost 3, with 12 bases in between. The CDR3 is made up of 14 amino acids. CDR3 in DNA: TGTGCCAGCAGTGATGTTCCCAGGGGCTACGAGCAGTACTTC. Translation gives CASSDVPRGYEQYF.

V gene TRBV4-1 combines with J gene TRBJ2-1, with 8 bases lining up with TRBD2. The CDR3 is made up of 15 amino acids. Per germline, CDR1 MGHRA and CDR2 YSYEKL. After removal of 3 bases from V and 9 bases from J, the junction contained 10 bases not matched to a gene. CDR3 nucleotide sequence: TGCGCCAGCAGCCAGGCTAGCGGGCCCTCGGGTGAGCAGTTCTTC. Residues: CASSQASGPSGEQFF.

This chain joins TRBV6-1 and TRBJ2-2, with 8 bases that match TRBD2. Germline-derived CDR1 and CDR2 are MNHNS and SASEGT. The CDR3 is 14 amino acids. V shed 6 bases and J 5 bases; nucleotides not matched to a gene: 5. CDR3 bases: TGTGCCAGCAGCCGGACTAGCAGTACCGGGGAGCTGTTTTTT. Amino acids: CASSRTSSTGELFF.

This clone was seen a few times. The rearrangement joins TRBV19 to TRBJ1-5, with D unresolved. The CDR3 has 15 residues. The V gene lost 3 bases and the J gene lost 4 bases, with 13 bases spanning the gap. From germline, CDR1 is LNHDA and CDR2 SQIVND (reference sequence). CDR3 sequence: CASSIDWERNQPQHF. The CDR3 coding sequence is TGTGCCAGTAGTATCGATTGGGAGCGGAATCAGCCCCAGCATTTT.

The V and J genes are TRBV2 and TRBJ1-5, with a tentative D call TRBD1 (5 bases). The germline V gene encodes CDR1 SNHLY and CDR2 FYNNEI. V lost 1 base and J 2 bases, leaving 9 bases between the germline ends. This CDR3 has 15 amino acids. In DNA form, the CDR3 reads TGTGCCAGCAGTGAAGTCAGGGTGCGCAATCAGCCCCAGCATTTT. Translating it yields CASSEVRVRNQPQHF.

A single count supports this clone. The genes are TRBV9 and TRBJ2-4; unclear D gene. Germline V CDR1 and CDR2: SGDLS, YYNGEE. This CDR3 has 13 residues. The germline V and J ends were trimmed by 0 bases and 8 bases, with 9 bases remaining between them. CDR3 bases: TGTGCCAGCAGCGTAGACCAACGGGACATTCAGTACTTC. Its translation is CASSVDQRDIQYF.

The J gene is TRBJ1-2, the V gene TRBV9; 8 bases agree with TRBD1. Germline V gene sequence: CDR1 SGDLS, CDR2 YYNGEE. The CDR3 is made up of 12 amino acids. V was pared by 5 bases and J by 4 bases, with 1 base of the junction left unmatched. This chain's CDR3 is CASRGQGYGYTF. DNA of the CDR3: TGTGCCAGCAGAGGACAGGGCTATGGCTACACCTTC.

V usage is TRBV7-2 and J usage is TRBJ2-7; no clear D gene. Trimming took 2 bases from V and 2 from J, leaving 7 bases between them. This CDR3 has 13 amino acids. Germline CDR1 SGHTA, CDR2 FQGNSA. The CDR3, as DNA: TGTGCCAGCAGCTTACCCCCCCCCTACGAGCAGTACTTC. Translation: CASSLPPPYEQYF.

The chain combines TRBV7-9 with TRBJ1-6; TRBD1 might be the D (5 bases). Germline lookup yields CDR1 SEHNR and CDR2 FQNEAQ (reference sequence). Trimming took off 1 base at V and 7 bases at J, with 8 bases between the two ends. This CDR3 comprises 14 residues. The CDR3 reads CASSLEQENSPLHF. CDR3 nucleotides: TGTGCCAGCAGCTTAGAACAGGAGAATTCACCCCTCCACTTT. Filled out from reference TRBV7-9 and TRBJ1-6, the complete variable domain reads DTGVSQNPRHKITKRGQNVTFRCDPISEHNRLYWYRQTLGQGPEFLTYFQNEAQLEKSRLLSDRFSAERPKGSFSTLEIQRTEQGDSAMYLCASSLEQENSPLHFGNGTRLTVT.

The chain employs TRBV28 and TRBJ1-1; the match to TRBD1 covers 7 bases. The germline V gene has CDR1 MDHEN and CDR2 SYDVKM. Trimming at V came to 3 bases and at J to 2 bases, leaving 9 bases not matched to a gene. The CDR3 is 16 amino acids. This CDR3 is CASSFLYRGGNTEAFF. CDR3 in DNA: TGTGCCAGCAGTTTCTTGTACAGGGGAGGAAACACTGAAGCTTTCTTT.

V gene TRBV7-2 combines with J gene TRBJ2-7, with D perhaps being TRBD1 or TRBD2 (7 bases each). CDR1 and CDR2 (germline): SGHTA, FQGNSA. The CDR3 totals 15 residues. V lost 1 base, J lost 3 bases, and 13 bases lay in between. The CDR3 loop reads CASSLGQGGFYEQYF. As DNA, the CDR3 is TGTGCCAGCAGCTTAGGACAGGGAGGGTTCTACGAGCAGTACTTC.

The chain employs TRBV27 and TRBJ2-2, with D hard to call. Germline lookup yields CDR1 MNHEY and CDR2 SMNVEV (reference sequence). The CDR3 extends over 13 amino acids. V was trimmed by 2 bases and J by 3 bases, leaving 4 bases between them. DNA for the CDR3: TGTGCCAGCAGTTTAACTGACACCGGGGAGCTGTTTTTT. It translates to CASSLTDTGELFF.